One and the same sample provided the 23 T cell receptor beta chains below, sequenced in a study of T cells after somatic rescue of genetic block. Assay: immunoSEQ multiplex PCR; the TCRdb copy retains only in-frame clones and omits some. The sample shows under 150,000 clones, around nine tenths of them seen only once. The sequenced sample was peripheral blood mononuclear cells (PBMCs). These receptor sequences come from a woman under 30.

The chain has TRBV6-4 and TRBJ1-2, with a possible D match to TRBD1 (6 bases). This CDR3 region has 15 residues. Germline CDR1 MRHNA, CDR2 SNTAGT. The ends were cut back, 5 bases at V and 0 bases at J, with 13 bases in the middle. This chain's CDR3 is CASSKGQGTNYGYTF. CDR3 nucleotides: TGTGCCAGCAGTAAGGGACAAGGTACTAACTATGGCTACACCTTC.

The chain employs TRBV19 and TRBJ2-1; D remains ambiguous. V lost 4 bases, J lost 12 bases, and 19 bases lay in between. The CDR3 loop spans 14 amino acids. Looked up from germline, CDR1 is LNHDA and CDR2 is SQIVND (reference sequence). CDR3 amino acids: CASSTEPGPRRQFF. The DNA of the CDR3 is TGTGCCAGTAGTACCGAACCGGGCCCGAGAAGGCAGTTCTTC.

Only one count was recorded for this clone. This chain connects TRBV5-1 to TRBJ2-1, with 8 bases identical to TRBD2. The CDR3 runs 15 residues. The germline gives CDR1 SGHRS, CDR2 YFSETQ. V was pared by 1 base and J by 3 bases, with 3 bases of the junction left unmatched. The CDR3 nucleotides are TGCGCCAGCAGCTTGACTAGCGGATTCTACAATGAGCAGTTCTTC. Translated: CASSLTSGFYNEQFF.

The rearrangement joins TRBV4-1 to TRBJ1-1, with D maybe TRBD1 (5 bases). Germline CDR1 MGHRA, CDR2 YSYEKL. CDR3 size: 17 residues. V dropped 0 bases and J dropped 1 base, with 15 bases sitting between them. DNA of the CDR3: TGCGCCAGCAGCCAAGAGGGGGGGATGATGTGGAACACTGAAGCTTTCTTT. As protein: CASSQEGGMMWNTEAFF.

CDR3 DNA: TGCGCCAGCAGCCAAGCCCGCGGGTCTGGCACTGAAGCTTTCTTT. Its translation is CASSQARGSGTEAFF. The chain has TRBV4-1 and TRBJ1-1, with no clear D. The germline V gene encodes CDR1 MGHRA and CDR2 YSYEKL. Trimming stripped 1 base from V and 4 bases from J, with 13 bases between. The CDR3 has 15 residues.

The rearrangement uses TRBV7-9 and TRBJ2-7; 12 bases line up with TRBD2. J gave up 6 bases and V 4 bases, and 7 bases lay outside the gene matches. In germline, CDR1 is SEHNR, CDR2 FQNEAQ (reference sequence). The CDR3 covers 15 residues. This chain's CDR3 is CASSSTSGGLAEQYF. CDR3 DNA sequence: TGTGCCAGCAGCTCGACTAGCGGGGGTTTAGCCGAGCAGTACTTC.

The chain has TRBV28 and TRBJ1-6, with D perhaps TRBD1 (5 bases). The V gene's germline CDR1 is MDHEN and CDR2 SYDVKM. This CDR3 region has 15 residues. V lost 5 bases to trimming and J lost 3 bases, with 11 bases between them. CDR3 in DNA: TGTGCCAGCAGTAGCAGGGCCAACTATAATTCACCCCTCCACTTT. Amino acids: CASSSRANYNSPLHF.

V usage is TRBV9 and J usage is TRBJ2-7, with D uncertain. The CDR3 consists of 13 residues. Germline CDR1 reads SGDLS; CDR2 reads YYNGEE. V was shortened by 4 bases and J by 0 bases, with 8 bases between the two germline ends. CDR3 DNA sequence: TGTGCCAGCAGCCCGGTGGGCTCCTACGAGCAGTACTTC. Translating it yields CASSPVGSYEQYF.

This clone came up a few times. The germline gene is not matched at one end of the junction; a read error may be the cause. The chain joins TRBV30 to TRBJ1-1; a possible D gene is TRBD1 (6 bases). CDR1 and CDR2 (germline): GTSNPN, SVGIG (reference sequence). The CDR3 covers 11 residues. The CDR3, as DNA: TGTGCCCGGAGGGGGGGCACTGAAGCTTTCTTT. It codes for CARRGGTEAFF.

Regarding this clone: This may stem from a read error, because a much larger clone lies one nucleotide away. The sample contains more than one DNA sequence encoding this CDR3. V and J are TRBV6-4 and TRBJ2-2, with D uncertain. This CDR3 has 13 amino acids. V lost 3 bases, J lost 1 base, and 3 bases lay in between. Germline CDR1 MRHNA, CDR2 SNTAGT. The CDR3 DNA reads as TGTGCCAGCAGTGAGGGGAACACCGGGGAGCTGTTTTTT. The encoded protein is CASSEGNTGELFF.

This chain joins TRBV10-3 and TRBJ1-2, with 7 nucleotides matching TRBD1. Looked up from germline, CDR1 is ENHRY and CDR2 is SYGVKD. The CDR3 extends over 13 amino acids. V shed 2 bases, J shed 8 bases, and the junction held 5 bases outside the gene matches. This chain's CDR3 is CAISEAGQSGYTF. In DNA form, the CDR3 reads TGTGCCATCAGTGAGGCGGGACAGAGCGGCTACACCTTC.

The V and J genes are TRBV27 and TRBJ2-2; no clear D. The CDR3 extends over 12 amino acids. Between the trimmed V and J ends, which lost 6 bases and 7 bases, there was a span of 9 bases. Germline loops: CDR1 MNHEY, CDR2 SMNVEV (reference sequence). The CDR3 sequence: CASSISYGELFF. DNA of the CDR3: TGTGCCAGCAGCATTTCTTACGGGGAGCTGTTTTTT.

This clone was counted once. The chain links TRBV5-1 to TRBJ2-5; 7 nucleotides line up with TRBD2. CDR3 length: 13 amino acids. J was trimmed by 7 bases and V by 0 bases; bases with no gene match: 3. Germline CDR1 reads SGHRS; CDR2 reads YFSETQ. The CDR3 reads CASSLGKRGTQYF. DNA of the CDR3: TGCGCCAGCAGCTTGGGGAAGCGGGGGACCCAGTACTTC.

V and J are TRBV4-3 and TRBJ2-3; 13 bases match TRBD2. The CDR3 is 16 amino acids. V gave up 4 bases and J gave up 2 bases; unmatched junction bases: 3. Germline loops: CDR1 LGHNA, CDR2 YSLEER. CDR3 loop: CASSPGLAGVTDTQYF. As DNA, the CDR3 is TGCGCCAGCAGCCCAGGACTAGCGGGGGTCACAGATACGCAGTATTTT.

V usage is TRBV5-4 and J usage is TRBJ1-2; D gene ambiguous. The germline CDR1 and CDR2 sequences are SGHNT and YYREEE (reference sequence). CDR3 size: 13 residues. Trimming removed 0 bases from V and 6 bases from J, with 9 bases in between. The CDR3 region has the DNA TGTGCCAGCAGCTTGGCGCTTGGCGATGGCTACACCTTC. Protein product: CASSLALGDGYTF. Together with reference TRBV5-4 and TRBJ1-2, the CDR3 gives the full variable domain: ETGVTQSPTHLIKTRGQQVTLRCSSQSGHNTVSWYQQALGQGPQFIFQYYREEENGRGNFPPRFSGLQFPNYSSELNVNALELDDSALYLCASSLALGDGYTFGSGTRLTVV.

The chain uses TRBV4-1 and TRBJ1-6; no reliable D call. Germline lookup yields CDR1 MGHRA and CDR2 YSYEKL. The V end was cut by 1 base, the J end by 0 bases, with 22 bases between. This CDR3 comprises 21 residues. Here the CDR3 DNA reads TGCGCCAGCAGCCAAGTCCTAACCCCTCTGGTTGGAAGCTCCTATAATTCACCCCTCCACTTT. This sequence encodes CASSQVLTPLVGSSYNSPLHF.

The chain joins TRBV28 to TRBJ2-7; D ambiguous. CDR3 length: 13 amino acids. CDR1 is MDHEN, CDR2 SYDVKM, per germline. The germline V and J ends were trimmed by 2 bases and 4 bases, with 9 bases remaining between them. CDR3 in amino acids: CASSLPPRYEQYF. CDR3 DNA sequence: TGTGCCAGCAGTTTACCACCTCGGTACGAGCAGTACTTC.

V gene TRBV5-1 combines with J gene TRBJ2-3, with a possible D match to TRBD2 (6 bases). Germline loops: CDR1 SGHRS, CDR2 YFSETQ. The V gene lost 4 bases and the J gene lost 3 bases, with 18 bases spanning the gap. This CDR3 contains 16 residues. The CDR3 sequence is CASSPGFKAGTDTQYF. DNA of the CDR3: TGCGCCAGCAGCCCGGGGTTTAAGGCGGGGACAGATACGCAGTATTTT.

V gene TRBV9 combines with J gene TRBJ2-3; possibly TRBD2 for D (7 bases). V dropped 3 bases and J dropped 4 bases, with 18 bases sitting between them. The CDR3 is made up of 16 amino acids. Germline-derived CDR1 and CDR2 are SGDLS and YYNGEE. The chain's CDR3 is CASSDPLGGGPDTQYF. The CDR3, as DNA: TGTGCCAGCAGCGACCCTTTGGGAGGGGGGCCAGATACGCAGTATTTT.

The chain links TRBV5-1 to TRBJ2-1; 7 bases line up with TRBD1. This CDR3 is 18 amino acids long. The germline CDR1 and CDR2 sequences are SGHRS and YFSETQ. V was clipped by 0 bases and J by 4 bases; unmatched bases: 13. The CDR3 loop reads CASSLGDSRGGSYNEQFF. The CDR3, as DNA: TGCGCCAGCAGCTTGGGAGATTCAAGAGGGGGCAGTTACAATGAGCAGTTCTTC.

This chain links TRBV19 with TRBJ2-1, with 8 bases fitting TRBD2. This CDR3 contains 16 residues. V dropped 5 bases and J dropped 6; count of bases not matched to a gene: 12. Germline assignment: CDR1 LNHDA and CDR2 SQIVND (reference sequence). The CDR3 DNA reads as TGTGCCAGTAGTGCCCCCCGTACGGGGGGGACCAATGAGCAGTTCTTC. Its protein is CASSAPRTGGTNEQFF.

The rearrangement joins TRBV6-4 to TRBJ1-1; a weak D match, TRBD1 (5 bases). V lost 8 bases to trimming and J lost 4 bases, with 11 bases between them. CDR3 length: 12 residues. The germline gives CDR1 MRHNA, CDR2 SNTAGT. The CDR3 DNA is TGTGCCAGCCAAGGGGTGGGCACTGAAGCTTTCTTT. This gives the protein CASQGVGTEAFF.

This clone was counted once. The chain has TRBV7-9 and TRBJ1-2; D possibly corresponds to TRBD1 (6 bases). Germline V CDR1 and CDR2: SEHNR, FQNEAQ (reference sequence). Trimming shortened V by 3 bases and J by 7 bases, and 12 bases separated the two germline ends. This CDR3 has 13 amino acids. The CDR3 here is CASSFTGGSGYTF. As DNA, the CDR3 is TGTGCCAGCAGCTTTACGGGGGGCAGTGGCTACACCTTC.